This T cell receptor (beta chain) appears in the sequencing data of a study of beta chain features in type 1 diabetes (dated by TCRdb to between 2017 and 2018). About the full investigation: Patients and healthy donors did not differ in mean age, gender distribution, total cell number or subset yield. A total of about 100,000,000 sorted cells were examined across all samples, and RNA yield correlated strongly with the number of cells per subset. In the study, TCRB repertoires of sorted circulating CD4+ T cell subsets from recently diagnosed type 1 diabetes patients were compared with those of matched healthy donors. Regulatory and stem cell-like memory subsets were obtained from only 8 patients and roughly 8 healthy donors, while naive and central memory subsets were obtained from all 28 donors. What the work shows at the level of the full study, not this receptor alone: A moderate but significant shortening of TCRB CDR3 length was observed in type 1 diabetes patients in all four CD4+ subsets. Naive, central memory and regulatory TCRB repertoires appeared to be more similar among patients than among healthy donors. Because cDNA was sequenced instead of genomic DNA, highly expressing activated cells could be over-represented, though the groups showed no difference in activation or CD3 levels. Patients with type 1 diabetes made fewer insertions and deleted more nucleotides at VDJ recombination sites, implying thymic rearrangement abnormalities. Because the HLA sub-analyses included only small numbers of individuals, any influence of HLA type on TCRB rearrangement was left unresolved. PCR may preferentially amplify shorter templates, but because patient and control samples were amplified and corrected together, any resulting skew would affect both groups equally.

For this clone: It lacks a known antigen. Base qualities were left out, and no much larger clone turns up one base away.

All of the isolated RNA was reverse transcribed with the High Capacity cDNA Reverse Transcription Kit, so expressed TCRB transcripts were sequenced. Deep immunoSEQ sequencing was applied to naive, central memory and regulatory T cell samples, giving an average of around 3.8 million total reads per sample. After sorted cells were lysed in RLT buffer, RNA was extracted with DNase-treated RNeasy Micro or Mini kits, with the choice depending on cell number. To prevent cross-contamination, every cell subset was processed on its own, while patient and healthy donor samples were processed together. The immunoSEQ multiplex PCR was used to amplify TCRB sequences from cDNA, generating 87-bp fragments that spanned the CDR3 region. Sequencing of the amplicons was done on the Illumina HiSeq platform. As for the authors' bioinformatics: Synthetic template baselines were used to correct PCR bias computationally, reads within Hamming distance 2 were collapsed together, and singletons that could not be merged were discarded. Reads were aligned against IMGT so that V, D and J genes, CDR3 length and insertions or deletions at six rearrangement sites could be assigned. Within each subset, clonotype counts were normalized to the number of sorted cells before true diversity and Gini coefficients were calculated with the tcR R package. Repertoire sharing was quantified using the overlap coefficient calculated on TCRB nucleotide sequences. TCRdb mirrors the immuneACCESS table, restricted to in-frame sequences. Some clones are absent from its copies; in checked studies, under half trace to an unresolved V gene, and the reason for the others is unknown. V, J and clone size are taken as reported in that table, and D and trimming were inferred from the DNA itself. For this sample there are about 160,000 clones; 6% to 9% appear just once. The ten largest clones take up approximately 0.5% of the sample.

Each donor gave one peripheral blood draw, roughly 110 mL on average, collected into heparinised tubes. A BD FACSAria II was used to sort naive, central memory, regulatory and stem cell-like memory CD4+ T cells with a panel that included CD45RO, CCR7, CD25, CD127, CD95 and CD27. A purity above 98% was achieved for all sorted populations. PBMCs were isolated immediately by Lymphoprep density gradient centrifugation and stained directly without culture. So that batch effects would be minimized, each experiment stained and sorted samples in pairs, pairing one healthy donor with one patient. The sequenced sample was central memory CD4+ T cells from blood. This receptor was identified in a man between 18 and 29 years old with type 1 diabetes.

The CDR3: CAWSVRGWRGTEAFF. The nucleotide sequence reads TGTGCCTGGAGTGTACGGGGTTGGCGGGGCACTGAAGCTTTCTTT. Recombination connected TRBV30 to TRBJ1-1; no D gene can be assigned with confidence. CDR1 and CDR2 (GTSNPN, SVGIG) derive from the germline V gene (reference sequence). V was cut back by 0 bases and J by 4 bases, leaving a gap of 15 bases between them. The CDR3 goes from the cysteine to the phenylalanine over 15 residues. Just CDR3 DNA is preserved here, 45 bases in frame from base 1.